This TCR beta chain was documented in a study of response to subunit inactivated influenza vaccine (dated by TCRdb to the late 2010s). Background for the entire study: The study used deep quantitative T cell receptor repertoire profiling to track responses to a trivalent subunit inactivated influenza vaccine.

To prepare the library, RT-PCR was applied. Data came from an Illumina HiSeq 2500. TCRdb reprocessing: public reads trimmed at Q25 with fastp, clones called with MiXCR, in-frame beta chains kept. Rows matching on CDR3 protein sequence are summarized as one entry with the most common DNA and genes. Present in this sample are some 600,000 distinct CDR3 sequences, roughly 15% of which were seen just once. Together, the top ten hold approximately 7.6% of the sample. The CDR3 holds 14 amino acids from the cysteine to the phenylalanine. Only the CDR3 DNA is retained, 42 bases long and in frame from the first base. Via the germline V gene, CDR1 is SGHTA and CDR2 FQGNSA. The V end loses 1 base and the J end loses 4 bases, and a stretch of 11 bases separates them. This clonotype was picked up a small number of times. The target of this receptor is not known. There are no base qualities to consult, and no much larger clone falls within one base.

Summary of the overall study and its limitations: The authors suggested that each seasonal influenza vaccination may recruit only a limited number of new T cells.

Source: PBMCs from blood, taken 14 to 15 days before vaccination. This clonotype originated in a man aged 45-65 years who received an inactivated influenza vaccine. Donor details come from another sample of the same person, matched by shared clones. The rearranged chain carries TRBV7-2 and TRBJ2-7; the D segment could be TRBD2, given 6 matching bases. CDR3 sequence: CASSLVTSDYEQYF. Here is the DNA: TGTGCCAGCAGCTTAGTGACTAGTGATTACGAGCAGTACTTC.